These 30 T cell receptor beta chains originate from one sample sequenced in a study of tumor-infiltrating lymphocytes in localized non-small cell lung cancer. The method was immunoSEQ multiplex PCR; TCRdb's version includes in-frame clones alone and lacks a portion of them. In the table there are more than 8,500 clones, about 81% of which are singletons. The sequenced material came from uninvolved lung tissue not adjacent to the tumor. The receptors were sampled from a human donor with non-small cell lung cancer.

V usage is TRBV7-6 and J usage is TRBJ2-7; D call uncertain. Trimming cost V 3 bases and J 0 bases, with 9 bases left between them. Germline CDR1 is SGHVS and CDR2 is FNYEAQ. The CDR3 has 14 amino acids. The CDR3, as DNA: TGTGCCAGCAGCTTGACCACCTTCTCCTACGAGCAGTACTTC. This gives the protein CASSLTTFSYEQYF.

The V and J genes are TRBV11-2 and TRBJ2-7; perhaps D is TRBD1 or TRBD2 (5 bases each). The CDR3 is made up of 14 amino acids. Trimming took off 0 bases at V and 2 bases at J, with 8 bases between the two ends. The germline V gene has CDR1 SGHAT and CDR2 FQNNGV. CDR3 residues: CASSLEGEAYEQYF. CDR3 DNA sequence: TGTGCCAGCAGCTTAGAGGGGGAAGCCTACGAGCAGTACTTC.

The CDR3: CASSYSTGLSGNTIYF. The CDR3 DNA reads as TGTGCCAGCAGTTACTCGACAGGACTCTCTGGAAACACCATATATTTT. The rearrangement uses TRBV6-5 and TRBJ1-3, with a possible D match to TRBD1 (6 bases). V shed 0 bases and J shed 0 bases, with 9 bases lying between them. The germline V gene encodes CDR1 MNHEY and CDR2 SVGAGI. The CDR3 sequence is 16 residues long.

The chain recombines TRBV6-5 with TRBJ2-1; maybe TRBD1 (5 bases). This CDR3 comprises 15 residues. The ends were cut back, 4 bases at V and 0 bases at J, with 10 bases in the middle. CDR1 and CDR2 (germline): MNHEY, SVGAGI. The CDR3 region has the DNA TGTGCCAGCAGTTCACGGACAAGCTCCTACAATGAGCAGTTCTTC. Translated, it gives CASSSRTSSYNEQFF.

The chain recombines TRBV28 with TRBJ2-5; weak D call: TRBD1 (7 bases). The CDR3 has 15 residues. The V end was cut by 3 bases, the J end by 1 base, with 12 bases between. Germline V gene lookup returns CDR1 MDHEN and CDR2 SYDVKM. As DNA, the CDR3 is TGTGCCAGCAGTTTGCAGGGGGGCGCCCAAGAGACCCAGTACTTC. It specifies CASSLQGGAQETQYF.

V is TRBV18 and J is TRBJ2-2; D uncertain. From germline, CDR1 is KGHSH and CDR2 LQKENI. V was pared by 3 bases and J by 6 bases, with 5 bases between. The CDR3 has 12 residues. CDR3 protein: CASSPASGELFF. CDR3 nucleotides: TGTGCCAGCTCACCCGCTTCCGGGGAGCTGTTTTTT. The variable domain in full, with the rest retrieved from reference TRBV18 and TRBJ2-2, is NAGVMQNPRHLVRRRGQEARLRCSPMKGHSHVYWYRQLPEEGLKFMVYLQKENIIDESGMPKERFSAEFPKEGPSILRIQQVVRGDSAAYFCASSPASGELFFGEGSRLTVL.

This chain uses TRBV7-2 with TRBJ2-1; the D gene is possibly TRBD2 (6 bases). Germline CDR1 SGHTA, CDR2 FQGNSA. The V end lost 2 bases, the J end lost 5 bases, and 16 bases lay between the germline ends. The CDR3 runs 16 residues. CDR3 nucleotides: TGTGCCAGCAGCTTACCTTCCGGAGTAGCGGACAATGAGCAGTTCTTC. Amino acids: CASSLPSGVADNEQFF.

The V gene is TRBV19, the J gene TRBJ2-2, with D tentatively TRBD1 or TRBD2 (6 bases each). Trimming took 7 bases from V and 6 from J, leaving 15 bases between them. The CDR3 contains 14 residues. CDR1 is LNHDA, CDR2 SQIVND, per germline (reference sequence). CDR3 bases: TGTGCCAGTATACCCGCTCGGGGGCCCGGGGAGCTGTTTTTT. Translating gives CASIPARGPGELFF.

The sample holds one count of this clone. This chain joins TRBV29-1 and TRBJ1-5; the D is unclear. Trimming shortened V by 4 bases and J by 2 bases, and 9 bases separated the two germline ends. There are 13 residues in the CDR3. Per germline, CDR1 SQVTM and CDR2 ANQGSEA. The CDR3 nucleotides are TGCAGCGTTGGGGGAAGTGGCAATCAGCCCCAGCATTTT. As protein: CSVGGSGNQPQHF.

Only a few counts were recorded for this clone. CDR3 sequence (DNA): TGTGCCAGCAGTTTATTCGACGGGAACACTGAAGCTTTCTTT. The encoded protein is CASSLFDGNTEAFF. V is TRBV28 and J is TRBJ1-1; D remains unclear. The CDR3 extends over 14 amino acids. Germline CDR1 MDHEN, CDR2 SYDVKM. With 1 base removed from V and 1 base from J, the gap between germline ends came to 7 bases. The variable domain in full, completed from reference TRBV28 and TRBJ1-1, reads DVKVTQSSRYLVKRTGEKVFLECVQDMDHENMFWYRQDPGLGLRLIYFSYDVKMKEKGDIPEGYSVSREKKERFSLILESASTNQTSMYLCASSLFDGNTEAFFGQGTRLTVV.

The rearrangement joins TRBV20-1 to TRBJ2-2; D unclear. Germline V CDR1 and CDR2: DFQATT, SNEGSKA (reference sequence). The CDR3 consists of 11 residues. Trimming cost V 1 base and J 4 bases, with 1 base left between them. CDR3 in amino acids: CSARATGELFF. The CDR3 nucleotides read TGCAGTGCTAGAGCCACCGGGGAGCTGTTTTTT.

V is TRBV5-1 and J is TRBJ1-1, with 8 bases matching TRBD1. The CDR3 consists of 14 residues. The V and J ends lost 4 bases and 1 base, in that order; junction bases with no gene match: 3. Per the germline V gene, CDR1 is SGHRS and CDR2 is YFSETQ. CDR3 sequence: CASSNGQGNTEAFF. CDR3 bases: TGCGCCAGCAGCAACGGACAGGGGAACACTGAAGCTTTCTTT.

V and J are TRBV5-1 and TRBJ1-1, with 10 bases lining up with TRBD1. V lost 4 bases and J lost 0; bases outside the gene matches: 6. The CDR3 totals 16 residues. Germline-derived CDR1 and CDR2 are SGHRS and YFSETQ. CDR3 region: CASSAGTGAMNTEAFF. In DNA, the CDR3 is TGCGCCAGCAGCGCTGGGACAGGGGCTATGAACACTGAAGCTTTCTTT.

V usage is TRBV2 and J usage is TRBJ2-5; D is undetermined. Trimming took off 4 bases at V and 1 base at J, with 10 bases between the two ends. From germline, CDR1 is SNHLY and CDR2 FYNNEI. The CDR3 runs 14 residues. For the CDR3, the DNA is TGTGCCAGCAGTGTTAAAGTCGGCCAAGAGACCCAGTACTTC. Translation gives CASSVKVGQETQYF. Full variable domain (outside the CDR3, taken from reference TRBV2 and TRBJ2-5): EPEVTQTPSHQVTQMGQEVILRCVPISNHLYFYWYRQILGQKVEFLVSFYNNEISEKSEIFDDQFSVERPDGSNFTLKIRSTKLEDSAMYFCASSVKVGQETQYFGPGTRLLVL.

This clone was seen only once. The CDR3 nucleotides read TGTGCCAGCGGACCAGGGATCCAGTTTTTT. Translated, it gives CASGPGIQFF. J is TRBJ1-4 and V is TRBV28; possible D gene TRBD1, 5 bases. V was pared by 8 bases and J by 16 bases, with 14 bases between. The germline gives CDR1 MDHEN, CDR2 SYDVKM. The CDR3 loop spans 10 amino acids.

The chain recombines TRBV5-1 with TRBJ2-1; D remains unclear. The CDR3 is 13 residues long. V lost 5 bases, J lost 4 bases, and 10 bases lay in between. The germline V gene encodes CDR1 SGHRS and CDR2 YFSETQ. This chain's CDR3 is CASRSDEYNEQFF. CDR3 nucleotide sequence: TGCGCCAGCAGATCCGATGAATACAATGAGCAGTTCTTC.

The chain links TRBV2 to TRBJ2-7; 10 bases fit TRBD2. Looked up from germline, CDR1 is SNHLY and CDR2 is FYNNEI. The V segment lost 5 bases and the J segment 6 bases; nucleotides outside the gene matches: 10. The CDR3 sequence is 15 residues long. This chain's CDR3 is CASSRSGTSAREQYF. The DNA for the CDR3 is TGTGCCAGCAGTCGATCCGGGACTAGCGCCCGCGAGCAGTACTTC.

This sequence joins TRBV15 and TRBJ2-5; 8 bases align to TRBD2. The V and J ends lost 4 bases and 6 bases, in that order; junction bases with no gene match: 1. The CDR3 is 12 amino acids. CDR1 and CDR2 from the germline V gene are LNHNV and YYDKDF (reference sequence). For the CDR3, the DNA is TGTGCCACCAGCATAGCGGGAAAGACCCAGTACTTC. This translates into CATSIAGKTQYF.

This chain uses TRBV14 with TRBJ2-3; 13 nucleotides match TRBD2. The CDR3 covers 16 residues. The germline CDR1 and CDR2 sequences are SGHDN and FVKESK. J was trimmed by 1 base and V by 4 bases; bases with no gene match: 2. CDR3 in DNA: TGTGCCAGCAGCCCAGGACTAGCGGGAGGCACAGATACGCAGTATTTT. Encoded protein: CASSPGLAGGTDTQYF.

This sequence joins TRBV5-3 and TRBJ2-3; a possible D gene is TRBD1 (5 bases). TRBV5-3 falls under the ORF class, with uncertain function. CDR3 length: 13 residues. The V end was cut by 9 bases, the J end by 1 base, with 12 bases between. The CDR3 sequence: CAILGPCTDTQYF. DNA of the CDR3: TGTGCCATTTTGGGGCCGTGCACAGATACGCAGTATTTT.

The rearrangement uses TRBV18 and TRBJ2-6; D may be TRBD1 (6 bases). This CDR3 has 14 residues. In germline, CDR1 is KGHSH, CDR2 LQKENI. The V end was cut by 4 bases, the J end by 2 bases, with 6 bases between. CDR3 bases: TGTGCCAGCTCACGGACAGCTGGGGCCAACGTCCTGACTTTC. Translation gives CASSRTAGANVLTF.

This chain connects TRBV27 to TRBJ1-1, with 8 positions matching TRBD1. Germline V lookup: CDR1 MNHEY, CDR2 SMNVEV (reference sequence). There are 13 residues in the CDR3. V shed 4 bases, J shed 9 bases, and the junction held 7 bases outside the gene matches. This CDR3 reads CASSSPDRGKAFF. The CDR3 DNA follows: TGTGCCAGCAGTTCCCCCGACAGGGGTAAAGCTTTCTTT.

In this sample, this clone turned up once. An end of the junction differs from the germline gene, which may be a read error. The same CDR3 can be traced to other DNA sequences in this sample. The rearrangement uses TRBV5-3 and TRBJ1-1; possible D gene TRBD1, 5 bases. TRBV5-3 is flagged as an ORF with uncertain function. The CDR3 loop spans 14 amino acids. The CDR3 loop is CARSESGHPTEAFF. The CDR3, as DNA: TGTGCCAGAAGCGAAAGCGGACACCCCACTGAGGCTTTCTTT.

The rearrangement uses TRBV28 and TRBJ2-7; a possible D gene is TRBD2 (5 bases). Germline CDR1 and CDR2: MDHEN and SYDVKM. The CDR3 consists of 11 residues. Trimming cost V 7 bases and J 6 bases, with 10 bases left between them. This CDR3 reads CASKEVGEQYF. The DNA for the CDR3 is TGTGCCAGCAAGGAGGTGGGCGAGCAGTACTTC.

This clone came up once. J is TRBJ1-2 and V is TRBV6-1, with D unresolved. CDR1 and CDR2 from the germline V gene are MNHNS and SASEGT. The CDR3 extends over 14 amino acids. V gave up 5 bases and J gave up 0 bases, with 10 bases separating them. Here the CDR3 DNA reads TGTGCCAGCAGTCCAAAAAATGCTAACTATGGCTACACCTTC. Amino acids: CASSPKNANYGYTF.

V is TRBV2 and J is TRBJ1-2, with D uncertain. This CDR3 region has 12 residues. Germline lookup yields CDR1 SNHLY and CDR2 FYNNEI. Trimming pared 5 bases from V and 2 bases from J, leaving 6 bases between. The CDR3 protein is CASSKRNYGYTF. CDR3 sequence (DNA): TGTGCCAGCAGTAAACGAAACTATGGCTACACCTTC.

V usage is TRBV18 and J usage is TRBJ2-1, with D unclear. The germline CDR1 and CDR2 sequences are KGHSH and LQKENI. Trimming removed 1 base at V and 4 bases at J, with 11 bases between. This CDR3 region has 15 residues. The CDR3 nucleotides read TGTGCCAGCTCACCACAGGGCAGGCAATACAATGAGCAGTTCTTC. Amino acid sequence: CASSPQGRQYNEQFF.

The V gene is TRBV29-1, the J gene TRBJ2-1; D is possibly TRBD1 (6 bases). With 0 bases removed from V and 9 bases from J, the gap between germline ends came to 18 bases. The germline V gene has CDR1 SQVTM and CDR2 ANQGSEA. This CDR3 spans 15 amino acids. The CDR3 DNA sequence: TGCAGCGTTGAAGATCAGGGGCTAGGTGCGGTTGAGCAGTTCTTC. Its translation: CSVEDQGLGAVEQFF.

V is TRBV5-5 and J is TRBJ1-5; a possible D gene is TRBD1 (5 bases). V was clipped by 0 bases and J by 2 bases, with 9 bases between them. CDR3 length equals 15 residues. The germline V gene encodes CDR1 SGHKS and CDR2 YYEKEE (reference sequence). Written as DNA, the CDR3 is TGTGCCAGCAGCTTGGTGGGGGTGGGCAATCAGCCCCAGCATTTT. It translates to CASSLVGVGNQPQHF.

The CDR3 region has the DNA TGTGCCAGTAGTTCAGGACACTACGAGCAGTACTTC. Translated: CASSSGHYEQYF. The chain links TRBV19 to TRBJ2-7; TRBD1 is a possible D gene (5 bases). The length of the CDR3 is 12 residues. Germline V gene sequence: CDR1 LNHDA, CDR2 SQIVND (reference sequence). Trimming took 5 bases from V and 3 from J, leaving 8 bases between them.